This T cell receptor beta chain was documented in a study of regulatory T cells in long-lasting Graves disease. Study as a whole: To qualify as persistent, Graves' disease required over 5 years of antithyroid drugs with positive TSH receptor antibodies.

Trimming left V 4 bases short and J 3 bases short, with 19 bases between. Germline CDR1 is LNHDA and CDR2 is SQIVND (reference sequence). The CDR3 extends over 16 amino acids. The time point denotes: persistent/refractory GD, antithyroid drugs over 5 years with positive TRAb. From RNA extracted from PBMCs, the TCR library was made. The patients included were those that came from an endocrinology department in Xi'an, China. Arm-PCR with iRepertoire HTBI primers amplified the CDR3 regions for these TCR beta libraries. MiXCR, run by TCRdb on the multiplex PCR reads, gives a single entry per CDR3 protein. The sample holds around 460,000 distinct CDR3 sequences, about 22% seen once. Remarks on this clonotype: Its antigen is still unknown.

Study-wide results and caveats: Persistent disease samples used TRBV28, TRBJ1-2 and TRBJ2-5 preferentially. The TCR repertoire of persistent Graves' patients was less diverse than that of newly diagnosed ones.

This specimen consisted of peripheral blood mononuclear cells (PBMCs), obtained when the disease was refractory, from a patient treated with antithyroid drugs. The chain links TRBV19 to TRBJ2-7, with D perhaps TRBD1 or TRBD2 (5 bases each). This receptor was identified in a female donor with Graves disease. The DNA of the CDR3 is TGTGCCAGTAGTACGCTTAGTCGTGGGGGTAACTACGAGCAGTACTTC. It encodes CASSTLSRGGNYEQYF.